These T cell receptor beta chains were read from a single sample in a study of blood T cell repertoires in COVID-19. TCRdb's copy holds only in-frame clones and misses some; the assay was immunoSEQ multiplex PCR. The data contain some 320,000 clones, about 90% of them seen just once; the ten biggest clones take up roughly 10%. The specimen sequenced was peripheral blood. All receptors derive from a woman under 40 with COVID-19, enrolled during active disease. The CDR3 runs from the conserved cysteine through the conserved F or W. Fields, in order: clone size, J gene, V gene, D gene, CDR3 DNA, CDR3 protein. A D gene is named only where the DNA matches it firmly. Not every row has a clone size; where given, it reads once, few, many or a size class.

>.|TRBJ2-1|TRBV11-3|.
TGTGCCAGCAGCTTAGGGTTTGAGAATGAGCAGTTCTTC
CASSLGFENEQFF
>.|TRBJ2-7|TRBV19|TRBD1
TGTGCCAGTAAGGACAGGGTCTCCTACGAGCAGTACTTC
CASKDRVSYEQYF
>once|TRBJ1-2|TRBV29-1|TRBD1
TGCAGCGTTGAAAACTGGGGACAGTTAGGCGGCTACACCTTC
CSVENWGQLGGYTF
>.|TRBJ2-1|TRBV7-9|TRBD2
TGTGCCAGCAGCTTAGTTGTAGGTACTAGCGTGTATGAGCAGTTCTTC
CASSLVVGTSVYEQFF
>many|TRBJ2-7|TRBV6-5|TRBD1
TGTGCCAGCAGGCCGGGACAGGCCTACGAGCAGTACTTC
CASRPGQAYEQYF
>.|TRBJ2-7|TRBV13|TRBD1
TGTGCCAGCAGCTTAGGGGACAGGGGGGCCTACGAGCAGTACTTC
CASSLGDRGAYEQYF
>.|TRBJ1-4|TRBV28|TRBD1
TGTGCCAGCAGTTCCGGGACAGGCAGGAGGGAAAAACTGTTTTTT
CASSSGTGRREKLFF
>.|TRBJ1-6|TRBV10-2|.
TGCGCCAGCCGCCCCCCGGGGGGTTTAGGGTCACCCCTCCACTTT
CASRPPGGLGSPLHF
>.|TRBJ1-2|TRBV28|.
TGTGCCAGCAGTTTAAGCTCGGGGGTAGGTGGCTACACCTTC
CASSLSSGVGGYTF
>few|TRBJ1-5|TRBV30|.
TGTGCCTGGAGTGTAGCCAGGGGCAATCAGCCCCAGCATTTT
CAWSVARGNQPQHF
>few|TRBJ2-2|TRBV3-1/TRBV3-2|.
TGTGCCAGCAGCCTCACCACTAGATCCACCGGGGAGCTGTTTTTT
CASSLTTRSTGELFF
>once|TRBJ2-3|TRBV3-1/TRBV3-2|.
TGTGCCAGCAGCCCCTTCCAGGGCCCGAGCGTTACTGCGCAGTATTTT
CASSPFQGPSVTAQYF
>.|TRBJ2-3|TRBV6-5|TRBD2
TGTGCCAGCGGGCGGGGGGCATATACGCAGTATTTT
CASGRGAYTQYF
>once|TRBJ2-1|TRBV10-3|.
TGTGCCATCTGGCAGGGGCGCTACAATGAGCAGTTCTTC
CAIWQGRYNEQFF
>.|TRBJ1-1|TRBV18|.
TGTGCCAGCTCCCCCTTAATGACTGAAGCTTTCTTT
CASSPLMTEAFF
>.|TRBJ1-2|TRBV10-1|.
TGCGCCAGCAGTGACATGAACTATGGCTACACCTTC
CASSDMNYGYTF
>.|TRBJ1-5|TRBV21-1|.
TGTGCCAGTTACCAGGGGGGACAGGGGTTTCAGCCCCAGCATTTT
CASYQGGQGFQPQHF
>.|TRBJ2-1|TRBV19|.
TGTGCCAGTAGTATGTGGGGCTCCCGCGACAGCAGCTACAATGAGCAGTTCTTC
CASSMWGSRDSSYNEQFF
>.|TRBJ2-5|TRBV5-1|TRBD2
TGCGCCAGCAGCTTAGGAGGACTAGCGTACGCGGAGACCCAGTACTTC
CASSLGGLAYAETQYF
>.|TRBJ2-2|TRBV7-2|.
TGTGCCAGCAGCCGTACGCCCAGCACCGGGGAGCTGTTTTTT
CASSRTPSTGELFF
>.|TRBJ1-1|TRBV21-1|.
TGTGCCAGCAGTCGGGGGGCTGAAGCTTTCTTT
CASSRGAEAFF
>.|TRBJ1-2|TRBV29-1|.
TGCAGCGTTGAGGGCGGGGCTCCGGGCGGCTACACCTTC
CSVEGGAPGGYTF
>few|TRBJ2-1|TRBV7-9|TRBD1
TGTGCCACTCAACAGGGGACCCACAATGAGCAGTTCTTC
CATQQGTHNEQFF
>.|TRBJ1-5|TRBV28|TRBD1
TGTGCCAGCAGTTTACACACAGGGGGGGATCAGCCCCAGCATTTT
CASSLHTGGDQPQHF
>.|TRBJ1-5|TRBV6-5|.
TGTGCCAGCAGTTTACAGGACAATCAGCCCCAGCATTTT
CASSLQDNQPQHF
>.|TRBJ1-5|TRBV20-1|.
TGCAGTGCTAGTCGGCGGGGCAATCAGCCCCAGCATTTT
CSASRRGNQPQHF
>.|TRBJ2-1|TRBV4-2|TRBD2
TGTGCCAGCAGCCACCCGGGACTAATCTCCTACAATGAGCAGTTCTTC
CASSHPGLISYNEQFF
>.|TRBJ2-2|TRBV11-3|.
TGTGCCAGCAGCGTAGGAAGCTGGACGGGGACCGGGGAGCTGTTTTTT
CASSVGSWTGTGELFF
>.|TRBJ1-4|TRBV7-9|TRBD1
TGTGCCAGCAGCCCGAACGACAGGGGGTCCAGCGGTGAAAAACTGTTTTTT
CASSPNDRGSSGEKLFF
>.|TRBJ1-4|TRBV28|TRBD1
TGTGCCAGCAGTCCTCCGGGACAGAGGGGAAAACTGTTTTTT
CASSPPGQRGKLFF
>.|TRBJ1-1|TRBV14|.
TGTGCCAGCAGCCAAGGGTTTAATATGGCGAACACTGAAGCTTTCTTT
CASSQGFNMANTEAFF
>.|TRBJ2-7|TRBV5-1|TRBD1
TGCGCCAGCAGCTTGGGCAACAGGGGGCCCGAGCAGTACTTC
CASSLGNRGPEQYF
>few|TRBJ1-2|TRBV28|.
TGTGCCACGATGGGGGGTGGCTATGGCTACACCTTC
CATMGGGYGYTF
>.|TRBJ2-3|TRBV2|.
TGTGCCAGTCTGGACTTTATTTCTAGCACAGATACGCAGTATTTT
CASLDFISSTDTQYF
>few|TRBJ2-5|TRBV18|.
TGTGCCAGCTCACCAAATCACAGGGGAGGAGAGACCCAGTACTTC
CASSPNHRGGETQYF
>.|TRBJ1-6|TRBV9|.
TGTGCCAGCAGCGTAGTTACCCACTCAGGTTCACCCCTCCACTTT
CASSVVTHSGSPLHF
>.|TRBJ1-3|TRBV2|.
TGTGCCAGCAGTGAACCCCGCTCTGGAAACACCATATATTTT
CASSEPRSGNTIYF
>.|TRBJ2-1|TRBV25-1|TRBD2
TGTGCCAGCAGTGGGATAGTGGCGGGGGTCTACAATGAGCAGTTCTTC
CASSGIVAGVYNEQFF
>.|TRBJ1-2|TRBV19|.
TGTGCCAGTAGTACCTTTCGTTCGGAGTTTCCAGCTAACTATGGCTACACCTTC
CASSTFRSEFPANYGYTF
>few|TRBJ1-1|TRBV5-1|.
TGCGCCACCCGATGGGGAGGAGGGTCTGAGGCTTTCTTT
CATRWGGGSEAFF
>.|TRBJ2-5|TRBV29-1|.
TGCAGCGTTGTCGCAGGGGCCGAGACCCAGTACTTC
CSVVAGAETQYF
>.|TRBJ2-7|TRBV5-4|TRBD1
TGTGCCAGCAGCTCGACAGGGAGCTCCTACGAGCAGTACTTC
CASSSTGSSYEQYF
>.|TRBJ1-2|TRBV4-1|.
TGCGCCAGCAGCTCCCCCGGGGGGGGCGCGGTTGGCTACACCTTC
CASSSPGGGAVGYTF
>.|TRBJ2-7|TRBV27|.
TGTGCCAGCAGTTTAAGGGGACATGGATCTTACGAGCAGTACTTC
CASSLRGHGSYEQYF
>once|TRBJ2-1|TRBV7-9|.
TGTGCCAGCAGCCAGCAGCGCAATGAGCAGTTCTTC
CASSQQRNEQFF
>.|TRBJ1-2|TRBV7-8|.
TGTGCCAGCAGCTTCCGGACAGTGAACTATGGCTACACCTTC
CASSFRTVNYGYTF
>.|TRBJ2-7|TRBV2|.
TGTGCCAGCAGTGGGCGGTCGAACTTCTACGAGCAGTACTTC
CASSGRSNFYEQYF
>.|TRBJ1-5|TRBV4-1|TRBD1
TGCGCCAGCAGCCAAGGACAGGGGGGCTTTCAGCCCCAGCATTTT
CASSQGQGGFQPQHF
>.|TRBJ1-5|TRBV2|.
TGTGCCAGCATTGGGGCAGGGCGGAATCAGCCCCAGCATTTT
CASIGAGRNQPQHF
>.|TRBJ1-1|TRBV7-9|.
TGTGCCAGCAGCTTAGACAGGTTGGGCACTGAAGCTTTCTTT
CASSLDRLGTEAFF
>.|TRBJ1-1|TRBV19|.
TGTGCCAGTGCAGCTGGACAGCTCACTGAAGCTTTCTTT
CASAAGQLTEAFF
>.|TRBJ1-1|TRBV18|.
TGTGCCAGCTCATCCTCCGTCGTATTAGCTTTCTTT
CASSSSVVLAFF
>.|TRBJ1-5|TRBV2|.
TGTGCCAGCAGTGCCCGGCCAGGGGTCGTCTTGGGCAATCAGCCCCAGCATTTT
CASSARPGVVLGNQPQHF
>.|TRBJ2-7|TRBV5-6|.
TGTGCCAGCAGCTTTGGGGCGGGAATCTACGAGCAGTACTTC
CASSFGAGIYEQYF
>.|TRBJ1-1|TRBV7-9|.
TGTGCCAGCAGCGCTGGCCAAATCCTTGACACTGAAGCTTTCTTT
CASSAGQILDTEAFF
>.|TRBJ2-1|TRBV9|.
TGTGCCAGCAGCGTAGACCAGGTTAGCTCCTACAATGAGCAGTTCTTC
CASSVDQVSSYNEQFF
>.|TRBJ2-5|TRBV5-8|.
TGTGCCAGCAGAAGGGGGGGGGCCTGGACCCAGTACTTC
CASRRGGAWTQYF